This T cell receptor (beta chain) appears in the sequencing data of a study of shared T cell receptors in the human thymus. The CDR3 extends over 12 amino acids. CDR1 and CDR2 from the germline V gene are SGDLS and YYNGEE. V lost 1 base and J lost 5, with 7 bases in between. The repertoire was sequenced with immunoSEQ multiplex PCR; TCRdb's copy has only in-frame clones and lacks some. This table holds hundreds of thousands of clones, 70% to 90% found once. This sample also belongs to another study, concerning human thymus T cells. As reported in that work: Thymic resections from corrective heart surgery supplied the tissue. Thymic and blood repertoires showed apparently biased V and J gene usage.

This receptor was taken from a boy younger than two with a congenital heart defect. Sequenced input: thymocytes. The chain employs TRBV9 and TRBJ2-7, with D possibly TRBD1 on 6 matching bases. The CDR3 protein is CASSVQGHEQYF. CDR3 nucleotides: TGTGCCAGCAGCGTACAGGGGCACGAGCAGTACTTC.